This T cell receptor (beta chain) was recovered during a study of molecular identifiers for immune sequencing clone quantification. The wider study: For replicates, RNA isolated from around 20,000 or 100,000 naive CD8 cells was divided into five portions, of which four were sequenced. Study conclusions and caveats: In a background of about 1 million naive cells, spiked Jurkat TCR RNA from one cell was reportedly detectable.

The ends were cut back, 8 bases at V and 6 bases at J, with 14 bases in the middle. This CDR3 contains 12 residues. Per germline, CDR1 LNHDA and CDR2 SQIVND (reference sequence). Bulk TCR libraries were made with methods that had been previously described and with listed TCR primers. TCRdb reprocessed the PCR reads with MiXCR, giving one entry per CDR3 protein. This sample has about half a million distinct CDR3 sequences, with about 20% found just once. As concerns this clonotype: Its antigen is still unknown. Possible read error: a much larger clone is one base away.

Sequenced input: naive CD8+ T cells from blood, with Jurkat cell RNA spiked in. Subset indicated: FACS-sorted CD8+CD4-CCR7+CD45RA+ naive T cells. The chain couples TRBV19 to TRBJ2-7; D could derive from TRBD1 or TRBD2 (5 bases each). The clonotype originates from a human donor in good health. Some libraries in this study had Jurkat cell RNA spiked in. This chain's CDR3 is CASAGATAEQYF. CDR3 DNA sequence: TGTGCCAGTGCCGGGGCAACTGCCGAGCAGTACTTC.